Listed here are 18 T cell receptor beta chains from one sample, sequenced in a study of CD8 T cells in ankylosing spondylitis. One entry per CDR3 protein, called by TCRdb with MiXCR from the 5' RACE reads. This sample has about 100,000 distinct CDR3 sequences, with roughly 9.6% found just once. The sequencing input was blood, either unsorted or a sorted T cell fraction (not recorded which). These receptors were collected from a male donor with ankylosing spondylitis or in good health (not recorded which).

Comment on this clonotype: This could be a read error, since a much larger clone is one nucleotide away. The rearrangement joins TRBV5-1 to TRBJ1-2, with 7 bases identical to TRBD1. CDR3 length: 14 amino acids. The germline V gene encodes CDR1 SGHRS and CDR2 YFSETQ. The CDR3 reads CTSSLGGTAYGYTF. The CDR3 coding sequence is TGCACCAGCAGCTTGGGCGGGACAGCTTATGGCTACACCTTC.

With respect to this clonotype: A much larger clonotype is one base distant, so this may be a read error. This chain's CDR3 is CASSLAFRSYEQCF. CDR3 sequence (DNA): TGTGCCAGCAGCTTAGCTTTCCGCTCCTACGAGCAGTGCTTC. The rearrangement links TRBV5-6 to TRBJ2-7; D not resolved. The CDR3 is made up of 14 amino acids. Germline V gene lookup returns CDR1 SGHDT and CDR2 YYEEEE.

There are many counts of this clonotype. Written as DNA, the CDR3 is TGCAGTGCTAGACCCAGGGTCCTTCAATCACCCCTCCACTTT. Translating it yields CSARPRVLQSPLHF. The V call is TRBV20-1, the J call TRBJ1-6, with D possibly matching TRBD1 (5 bases). Germline CDR1 DFQATT, CDR2 SNEGSKA (reference sequence). The V end lost 2 bases, the J end lost 10 bases, and 15 bases lay between the germline ends. The CDR3 is made up of 14 amino acids.

This clonotype has at least ten counts. The J gene is TRBJ2-3, the V gene TRBV5-1; the D is unclear. CDR1 is SGHRS and CDR2 is YFSETQ in the germline V gene. With 4 bases removed from V and 4 bases from J, the gap between germline ends came to 19 bases. The CDR3 is made up of 16 amino acids. The CDR3, as DNA: TGCGCCAGCAGCCCCGGGCCCTACTACAGAGCAGATACGCAGTATTTT. It specifies CASSPGPYYRADTQYF.

This clonotype was seen at least ten times. This chain links TRBV7-3 with TRBJ1-1; D gene unclear. Germline-derived CDR1 and CDR2 are SGHTA and FQGTGA. The ends were cut back, 2 bases at V and 5 bases at J, with 15 bases in the middle. CDR3 length: 15 residues. The CDR3 sequence is CASSLDLGMGTEAFF. The CDR3 coding sequence is TGTGCCAGCAGCTTAGATTTGGGGATGGGGACTGAAGCTTTCTTT.

This clonotype was seen many times. This chain links TRBV3-1 with TRBJ1-2; TRBD1 is a possible D gene (5 bases). The ends were cut back, 0 bases at V and 0 bases at J, with 11 bases in the middle. Germline V lookup: CDR1 LGHDT, CDR2 YNNKEL (reference sequence). The CDR3 length is 16 residues. The CDR3 protein is CASSQEGAWSNYGYTF. Written as DNA, the CDR3 is TGTGCCAGCAGCCAAGAAGGGGCCTGGTCTAACTATGGCTACACCTTC.

This clonotype was recorded many times. V and J are TRBV3-1 and TRBJ1-1, with a tentative D call TRBD1 (5 bases). This CDR3 is built from 15 residues. Trimming removed 4 bases at V and 1 base at J, with 13 bases between. Per germline, CDR1 LGHDT and CDR2 YNNKEL (reference sequence). In nucleotides, the CDR3 is TGTGCCAGCAGCCCAAAAGGGGCAGGGAACACTGAAGCTTTCTTT. Its protein is CASSPKGAGNTEAFF.

As to this clonotype: Possible read error: a much larger clone is one base away. This chain uses TRBV7-8 with TRBJ2-7; D might be TRBD2 (5 bases). The germline CDR1 and CDR2 sequences are SGHVS and FQNEAQ. This CDR3 contains 11 residues. Trimming removed 10 bases from V and 8 bases from J, with 15 bases in between. The CDR3 DNA reads TGTGCCACTCAACGGGCGGGCAAGCAGTACTTC. Its translation is CATQRAGKQYF. Together with reference TRBV7-8 and TRBJ2-7, the CDR3 gives the full variable domain: GAGVSQSPRYKVAKRGQDVALRCDPISGHVSLFWYQQALGQGPEFLTYFQNEAQLDKSGLPSDRFFAERPEGSVSTLKIQRTQQEDSAVYLCATQRAGKQYFGPGTRLTVT.

This clonotype was seen ten or more times. At one of its ends the junction is not consistent with the germline gene, which may arise from a read error. The gene calls are TRBV7-7 and TRBJ2-1, with TRBD1 identical over 10 bases. Germline assignment: CDR1 SSHAT and CDR2 FNYEAQ (reference sequence). The CDR3 spans 15 residues. As DNA, the CDR3 is TGTGCTAGCAGCTTAGCCGGGACAGGGGCCAATGAGCAGTTCTTC. Protein: CASSLAGTGANEQFF.

Ten or more counts support this clonotype. V is TRBV5-6 and J is TRBJ2-5; D remains ambiguous. V was cut by 5 bases and J by 2 bases, with 10 bases left in between. Germline V lookup: CDR1 SGHDT, CDR2 YYEEEE. This CDR3 contains 13 residues. CDR3 nucleotide sequence: TGTGCCAGCAGTGGGTTGGTTCAAGAGACCCAGTACTTC. Its protein product is CASSGLVQETQYF.

This clonotype was recorded many times. This chain connects TRBV2 to TRBJ2-7; 10 bases match TRBD1. CDR1 is SNHLY, CDR2 FYNNEI, per germline. The CDR3 extends over 16 amino acids. With 8 bases clipped from V and 3 bases from J, the junction kept 13 bases outside the gene matches. DNA for the CDR3: TGTGCCAGCCACGAAAACTGGGACAGGGGCAACTACGAGCAGTACTTC. This encodes CASHENWDRGNYEQYF.

The table lists this clonotype with many counts. The gene calls are TRBV5-6 and TRBJ2-3, with TRBD2 as a possible D gene (5 bases). The germline V gene has CDR1 SGHDT and CDR2 YYEEEE. V was clipped by 2 bases and J by 0 bases, with 7 bases between them. The CDR3 loop spans 14 amino acids. The CDR3 DNA follows: TGTGCCAGCAGCTTCTGGACTAGCACAGATACGCAGTATTTT. It yields the protein CASSFWTSTDTQYF. The full variable domain, with the rest looked up from reference TRBV5-6 and TRBJ2-3, is DAGVTQSPTHLIKTRGQQVTLRCSPKSGHDTVSWYQQALGQGPQFIFQYYEEEERQRGNFPDRFSGHQFPNYSSELNVNALLLGDSALYLCASSFWTSTDTQYFGPGTRLTVL.

This clonotype was detected ten times or more. For the CDR3, the DNA is TGTGCCAGCAGCGTAGATTTGGAGACCCAGTACTTC. This codes for CASSVDLETQYF. The chain carries TRBV9 and TRBJ2-5, with D uncertain. Germline CDR1 is SGDLS and CDR2 is YYNGEE. Between the trimmed V and J ends, which lost 0 bases and 5 bases, there was a span of 5 bases. This CDR3 is 12 amino acids long. The entire variable domain, with the rest obtained from reference TRBV9 and TRBJ2-5, is as follows: DSGVTQTPKHLITATGQRVTLRCSPRSGDLSVYWYQQSLDQGLQFLIQYYNGEERAKGNILERFSAQQFPDLHSELNLSSLELGDSALYFCASSVDLETQYFGPGTRLLVL.

This rearrangement joins TRBV2 to TRBJ2-4; 12 nucleotides line up with TRBD1. Germline lookup yields CDR1 SNHLY and CDR2 FYNNEI. V lost 2 bases and J lost 9; bases outside the gene matches: 8. CDR3 length equals 16 residues. The CDR3 loop reads CASSEWGGQGASIQYF. As DNA, the CDR3 is TGTGCCAGCAGTGAATGGGGGGGACAGGGGGCGAGCATTCAGTACTTC. Filled out from reference TRBV2 and TRBJ2-4, the complete variable domain reads EPEVTQTPSHQVTQMGQEVILRCVPISNHLYFYWYRQILGQKVEFLVSFYNNEISEKSEIFDDQFSVERPDGSNFTLKIRSTKLEDSAMYFCASSEWGGQGASIQYFGAGTRLSVL.

At least ten counts were recorded for this clonotype. The chain is built from TRBV7-9 and TRBJ2-3; D is perhaps TRBD1 (6 bases). The CDR3 loop spans 13 amino acids. The V and J ends lost 3 bases and 10 bases respectively, with 14 bases between them. CDR1 and CDR2 (germline): SEHNR, FQNEAQ (reference sequence). In DNA form, the CDR3 reads TGTGCCAGCAGCTTCCCGGGACACTCTCCGCAGTATTTT. Translation: CASSFPGHSPQYF.

This clonotype was detected ten times or more. V and J are TRBV20-1 and TRBJ1-1, with TRBD1 identical over 7 bases. The CDR3 extends over 13 amino acids. Germline lookup yields CDR1 DFQATT and CDR2 SNEGSKA (reference sequence). With 5 bases clipped from V and 4 bases from J, the junction kept 7 bases outside the gene matches. Written as DNA, the CDR3 is TGCAGTGCTCCGACAGGGTTGGGCACTGAAGCTTTCTTT. Amino acids: CSAPTGLGTEAFF.

This clonotype was recorded at least ten times. CDR3 nucleotide sequence: TGTGCCAGCAGCTTACCTTTGGCGGGTGAAGCTTTCTTT. The encoded protein is CASSLPLAGEAFF. The rearrangement uses TRBV7-2 and TRBJ1-1; D gene uncertain. V was shortened by 2 bases and J by 7 bases, with 11 bases between the two germline ends. Germline CDR1 and CDR2: SGHTA and FQGNSA. The CDR3 has 13 amino acids.

This clonotype appeared many times. The chain is built from TRBV12-3 or TRBV12-4 and TRBJ2-5; TRBD2 aligns across 9 bases. Trimming at V came to 5 bases and at J to 2 bases, leaving 3 bases not matched to a gene. The length of the CDR3 is 14 residues. The CDR3 protein is CASSTSGGQETQYF. The CDR3 DNA follows: TGTGCCAGCAGTACGAGCGGGGGGCAAGAGACCCAGTACTTC.